This TCR beta chain was observed in a study of cytomegalovirus exposure and HLA in healthy donors. The CDR3 sequence is 13 residues long. Germline V lookup: CDR1 ENHRY, CDR2 SYGVKD. With 0 bases removed from V and 7 bases from J, the gap between germline ends came to 9 bases. Primers for the PCR totalled 60 Vbeta and 13 Jbeta. Data came from immunoSEQ multiplex PCR; TCRdb stores just in-frame clones and leaves some out. This table holds under 100,000 clones, 70% found once. The chain uses TRBV10-3 and TRBJ1-1; unclear D gene. The TCR originated in a woman between 45 and 60 years old in good health and CMV-seropositive. The sequenced material came from PBMCs. In DNA, the CDR3 is TGTGCCATCAGTGAGTCGATAACCTATGAAGCTTTCTTT. Encoded protein: CAISESITYEAFF.